A single T cell receptor beta chain is shown here with its context. CDR3 length: 14 residues. The germline V gene has CDR1 SGHRS and CDR2 YFSETQ. With 0 bases clipped from V and 8 bases from J, the junction kept 7 bases outside the gene matches. TCRdb's copy holds only in-frame clones and misses some; the assay was immunoSEQ multiplex PCR. The sample yields about 100,000 clones, 70% to 90% seen once. The sample is drawn from a study of OX40 agonist ivuxolimab in advanced cancers. This receptor was identified in an adult with an advanced solid tumor such as melanoma, head and neck, liver or kidney cancer. The rearrangement uses TRBV5-1 and TRBJ1-2, with 7 bases matching TRBD1. Here the sequenced sample was CD4+ or CD8+ T cells sorted from blood, taken in a trial of the OX40 agonist ivuxolimab. For the CDR3, the DNA is TGCGCCAGCAGCTTGGACCTACAGGGGTTGGGCTACACCTTC. It encodes CASSLDLQGLGYTF.